This TCR beta chain was recorded in a study of lymphopenia after photon versus proton radiotherapy. Assay used: immunoSEQ multiplex PCR; TCRdb lists only in-frame clones, some missing. This sample yields 65,000 to 75,000 clones, of which around 87% are seen a single time; approximately 10% belongs to the top ten. The sequence came from a man older than 75 with esophageal cancer. The sequencing here drew on peripheral blood, taken from a patient treated with proton-based radiotherapy.

In nucleotides, the CDR3 is TGTGCCAGCAGTGAAATCCCGAACAGGGGGGGATCTATTGAAGCTTTCTTT. Translated: CASSEIPNRGGSIEAFF. The chain recombines TRBV6-1 with TRBJ1-1, with 8 bases matching TRBD1. There are 17 residues in the CDR3. CDR1 and CDR2 (germline): MNHNS, SASEGT. V was clipped by 2 bases and J by 7 bases; unmatched bases: 15.